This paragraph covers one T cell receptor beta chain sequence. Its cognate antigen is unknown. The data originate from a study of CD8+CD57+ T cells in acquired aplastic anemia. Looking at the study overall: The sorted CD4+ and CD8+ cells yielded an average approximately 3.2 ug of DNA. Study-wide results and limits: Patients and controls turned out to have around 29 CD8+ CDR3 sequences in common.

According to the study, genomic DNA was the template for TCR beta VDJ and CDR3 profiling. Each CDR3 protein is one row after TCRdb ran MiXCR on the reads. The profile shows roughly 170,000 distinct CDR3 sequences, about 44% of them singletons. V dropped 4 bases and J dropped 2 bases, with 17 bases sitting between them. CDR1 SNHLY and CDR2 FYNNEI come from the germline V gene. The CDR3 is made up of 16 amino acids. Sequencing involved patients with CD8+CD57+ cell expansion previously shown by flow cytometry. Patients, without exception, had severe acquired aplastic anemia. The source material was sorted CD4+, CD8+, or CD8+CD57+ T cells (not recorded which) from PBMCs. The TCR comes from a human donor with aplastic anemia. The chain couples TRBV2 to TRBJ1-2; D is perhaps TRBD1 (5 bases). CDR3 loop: CASSVETGERNYGYTF. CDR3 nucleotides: TGTGCCAGCAGTGTAGAGACGGGGGAGCGGAACTATGGCTACACCTTC.